Detailed here is one T cell receptor beta chain. The sample originates from a study of cytomegalovirus exposure and HLA in healthy donors. The PCR used 60 Vbeta and 13 Jbeta primers. Sequencing used immunoSEQ multiplex PCR; TCRdb keeps in-frame clones, though not all of them. The repertoire holds some 200,000 clones, with 79% as singletons. CDR3 length: 15 residues. Looked up from germline, CDR1 is MNHEY and CDR2 is SVGAGI. The V gene end was trimmed by 7 bases and the J gene end by 2 bases; junction bases not matched to a gene: 8. The sequence derives from a girl between 5 and 17 years old in good health and CMV-seropositive. The sample consisted of PBMCs. The V call is TRBV6-5, the J call TRBJ1-2; TRBD1 agrees at 9 bases. The CDR3 DNA sequence: TGTGCCAGCATACCCGGGACAGGGATGAACTATGGCTACACCTTC. Amino acid sequence: CASIPGTGMNYGYTF.